The subject of this entry is one T cell receptor beta chain. PCR involved 60 Vbeta and 13 Jbeta primers. Sequencing used immunoSEQ multiplex PCR; TCRdb keeps in-frame clones, though not all of them. This sample's table reports around 78,000 clones. The sample belongs to a study of cytomegalovirus exposure and HLA in healthy donors. Germline lookup yields CDR1 SEHNR and CDR2 FQNEAQ (reference sequence). The CDR3 sequence is 16 residues long. J lost 9 bases, V lost 0 bases, and 11 bases had no gene match. The sequence derives from a man in his late teens or twenties in good health and CMV-seropositive. The chain carries TRBV7-9 and TRBJ2-7, with 10 nucleotides matching TRBD2. Source material: PBMCs. This CDR3 reads CASSLALGLAGAVQYF. The CDR3 coding sequence is TGTGCCAGCAGCTTAGCGCTAGGGCTAGCGGGAGCAGTGCAGTACTTC. Filled out from reference TRBV7-9 and TRBJ2-7, the complete variable domain reads DTGVSQNPRHKITKRGQNVTFRCDPISEHNRLYWYRQTLGQGPEFLTYFQNEAQLEKSRLLSDRFSAERPKGSFSTLEIQRTEQGDSAMYLCASSLALGLAGAVQYFGPGTRLTVT.